Listed here is a single TCR beta chain. This clonotype was seen only a few times. The specificity of this receptor is unknown. No per-base quality is available; no much larger clone lies one base away. The sample is drawn from a study of identical twins (dated by TCRdb to about 2016). In terms of the full investigation: The study deep-sequenced TCR alpha and beta repertoires from monozygotic twins, unrelated adults of various ages and cord blood to test whether fetal clonotypes persist. To rule out contamination, replicate twin experiments were performed at different times with different library preparation protocols.

Library method: 5' RACE. These reads were obtained on an Illumina HiSeq 2000. A universal primer binding site was added through template switching, and the final cDNA carried a unique molecular identifier so that TCR cDNA molecules could be counted accurately. First-strand cDNA for TCR alpha and beta chains was synthesized from specific primers in the conserved constant-segment region. To control for contamination, each cDNA library was double barcoded with a SMART-Mk sample barcode plus Illumina barcodes. Two successive PCR steps introduced TruSeq adapter sequences along with Illumina sample barcodes. The TCR alpha and beta cDNA libraries were sequenced on the Illumina HiSeq platform using custom primers. As for the authors' bioinformatics: Raw reads were processed with MiGEC to extract unique molecular identifiers, and MiXCR was used to determine CDR3 positions. For each individual, recombination models were inferred using an EM algorithm with the repgenHMM and IGoR tools. The analysis of shared clonotypes was done with the tcR package in R, with sharing normalized by the product of cloneset sizes. To study raw recombination without the effects of thymic and clonal selection, out-of-frame nonproductive sequences were analyzed. TCRdb itself trimmed the public reads at Q25 with fastp, ran MiXCR and retained productive beta chains. Rows are unified per CDR3 protein, each entry keeping the most common DNA and genes. TCRdb assigned the V and J calls; the authors' analysis was not used. A total of around 490,000 distinct CDR3 sequences appear in this sample, approximately 14% of them only once. The top ten hold roughly 0.44% of the sample.

Broad study findings and their caveats: In monozygotic twins, out-of-frame TCR alpha sharing was systematically underestimated by recombination models, although the models agreed with sharing between unrelated individuals. Abundant cord blood beta clonotypes had fewer insertions, young adult naive repertoires showed a similar but weaker trend, and memory repertoires showed no such trend. Zero-insertion analyses could be partly confounded by invariant T cells such as MAIT and iNKT, although diverse VJ usage argued against such confounding for most clonotypes. In beta out-of-frame sequences, excess twin sharing was weaker, because having fewer shared sequences lowered the signal-to-noise ratio. Compared with coincidental sharing between unrelated individuals, out-of-frame TCR alpha sequences shared between twins had an excess of sequences with low generation probability. Conclusions relied on cross-sectional statistical analysis, since the same donors could not be followed over many years.

Only healthy Caucasian donors were included. The twin cohort comprised three pairs of female monozygotic twins, all aged roughly 18 to 30 years. Positive isolation kits from Invitrogen were used to isolate the CD4+ and CD8+ T cell populations. The germline ends are 13 bases apart after V is trimmed by 5 bases and J by 6 bases. Taken from cysteine to phenylalanine, the CDR3 has 14 residues. The CDR3 DNA has 42 bases and is translated from base 1. The germline V gene supplies CDR1 SGHVS and CDR2 FQNEAQ. This same sample was also taken into another study, of yellow fever vaccine responses in identical twins. Per that second paper: The authors reported that the T cell response to vaccination in identical twins appeared partly convergent and partly personalized. In identical twins, the study followed T cell clones that responded to the vaccine with precision.

The clonotype comes from a woman in her late teens or twenties in good health. Recombination joined TRBV7-8 with TRBJ2-2, with the D gene possibly TRBD1 or TRBD2, each one fitting 6 bases. The sample comprised CD4+ T cells sorted from blood. The CDR3: CASSQTGASGELFF. In nucleotide form, the sequence is TGTGCCAGCAGCCAGACGGGGGCCTCCGGGGAGCTGTTTTTT. When the CDR3 is completed using the reference TRBV7-8 and TRBJ2-2 genes on either side, the full variable domain is GAGVSQSPRYKVAKRGQDVALRCDPISGHVSLFWYQQALGQGPEFLTYFQNEAQLDKSGLPSDRFFAERPEGSVSTLKIQRTQQEDSAVYLCASSQTGASGELFFGEGSRLTVL.